The clone carrying this T cell receptor beta chain was found many times. Its matching antigen is unknown. Trimming left V 6 bases short and J 14 bases short, with 17 bases between. This CDR3 spans 12 amino acids. Germline V gene lookup returns CDR1 DFQATT and CDR2 SNEGSKA (reference sequence). The entry originates in a study of CD8 T cells in ankylosing spondylitis. Study-wide results and caveats: Seemingly distinctive of ankylosing spondylitis blood was a TCR beta motif formed by eight highly homologous variants. Within peripheral blood, clones linked to disease were CD8+ and relatively rare. Matched ankylosing spondylitis synovial fluid reportedly contained a significantly enriched population of disease-linked clones.

Using its own MiXCR run on the 5' RACE reads, TCRdb lists one record per CDR3 protein. The sample lists 700,000 to 850,000 distinct CDR3 sequences, over 9.5% occurring once. Sequencing input: blood, either unsorted or a sorted T cell fraction (not recorded which). V gene TRBV20-1 combines with J gene TRBJ1-6; D call uncertain. This TCR came from a male donor with ankylosing spondylitis. CDR3 DNA sequence: TGCAGTGCCAAATCCGGGTCGTTAACCCTCCACTTT. Translation gives CSAKSGSLTLHF.